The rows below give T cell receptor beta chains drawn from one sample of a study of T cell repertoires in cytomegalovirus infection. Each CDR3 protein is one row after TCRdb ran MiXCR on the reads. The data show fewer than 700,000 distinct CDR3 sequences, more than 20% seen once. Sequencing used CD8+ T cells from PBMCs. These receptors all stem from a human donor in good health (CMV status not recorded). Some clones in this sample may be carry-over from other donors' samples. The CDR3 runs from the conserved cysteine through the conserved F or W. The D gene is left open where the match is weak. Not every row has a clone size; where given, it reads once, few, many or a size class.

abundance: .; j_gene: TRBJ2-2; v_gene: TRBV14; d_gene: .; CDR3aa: CASSQDALRVGNTGELFF; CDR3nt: TGTGCCAGCAGCCAAGATGCCCTTCGCGTAGGGAACACCGGGGAGCTGTTTTTT
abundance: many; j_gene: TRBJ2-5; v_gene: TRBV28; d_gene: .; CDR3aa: CASSLPVPSAQETQYF; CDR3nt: TGTGCCAGCAGTTTACCGGTACCGTCTGCCCAAGAGACCCAGTACTTC
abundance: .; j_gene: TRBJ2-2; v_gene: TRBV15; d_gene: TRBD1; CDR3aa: CATSRDLGQMNTGELFF; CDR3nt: TGTGCCACCAGCAGAGATCTGGGACAGATGAACACCGGGGAGCTGTTTTTT
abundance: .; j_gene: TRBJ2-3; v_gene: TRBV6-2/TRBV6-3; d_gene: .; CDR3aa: CASSYEGGGRDTQYF; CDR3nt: TGTGCCAGCAGTTACGAAGGGGGGGGCCGGGATACGCAGTATTTT
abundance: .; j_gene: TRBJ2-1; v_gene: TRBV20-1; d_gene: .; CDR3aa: CSASGSSSYNEQFF; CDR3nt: TGCAGTGCGTCTGGGTCCAGCTCCTACAATGAGCAGTTCTTC
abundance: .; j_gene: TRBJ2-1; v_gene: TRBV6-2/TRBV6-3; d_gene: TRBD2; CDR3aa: CASSLLSGIYNEQFF; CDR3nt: TGTGCCAGCAGCCTACTAAGCGGGATCTACAATGAGCAGTTCTTC
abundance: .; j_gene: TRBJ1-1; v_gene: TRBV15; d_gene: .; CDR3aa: CVTSRDRGRANTEAFF; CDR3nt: TGTGTCACCAGCAGAGATCGGGGCAGAGCGAACACTGAAGCTTTCTTT
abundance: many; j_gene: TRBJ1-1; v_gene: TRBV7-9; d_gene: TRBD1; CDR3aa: CASSSPPRFWTGTTLHEAFF; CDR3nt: TGTGCCAGCAGCTCCCCACCGCGCTTTTGGACAGGGACAACCCTGCATGAAGCTTTCTTT
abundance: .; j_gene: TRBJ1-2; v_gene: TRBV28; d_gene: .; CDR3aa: CASSPAGTLRNGYTF; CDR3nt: TGTGCCAGCAGCCCCGCCGGGACCCTAAGGAATGGCTACACCTTC
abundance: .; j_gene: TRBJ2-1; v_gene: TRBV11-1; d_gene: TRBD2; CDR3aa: CASSPRLAGVIYNEQFF; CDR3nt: TGTGCCAGCAGTCCCCGACTAGCGGGGGTGATATACAATGAGCAGTTCTTC
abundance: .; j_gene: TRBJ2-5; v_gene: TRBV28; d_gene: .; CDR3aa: CASSPVGGGETQYF; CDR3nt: TGTGCCAGCAGCCCCGTCGGGGGAGGAGAGACCCAGTACTTC
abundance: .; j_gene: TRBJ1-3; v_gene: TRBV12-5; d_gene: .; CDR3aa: CASGSGASGNTIYF; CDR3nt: TGTGCTAGTGGTTCGGGGGCATCTGGAAACACCATATATTTT
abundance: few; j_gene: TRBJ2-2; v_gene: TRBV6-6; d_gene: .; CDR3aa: CASSSPGTRSNTGELFF; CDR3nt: TGTGCCAGCAGTTCCCCGGGAACTAGATCGAACACCGGGGAGCTGTTTTTT
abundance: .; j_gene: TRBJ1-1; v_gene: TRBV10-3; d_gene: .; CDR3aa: CAIRKTGNTEAFF; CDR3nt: TGTGCCATCAGGAAAACAGGGAACACTGAAGCTTTCTTT
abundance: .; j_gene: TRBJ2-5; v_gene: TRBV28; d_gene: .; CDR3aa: CANSPRARRKETQYF; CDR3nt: TGTGCCAACAGTCCCCGGGCCCGAAGGAAAGAGACCCAGTACTTC
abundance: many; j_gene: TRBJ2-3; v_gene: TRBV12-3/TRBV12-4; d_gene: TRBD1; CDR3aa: CASSSSRGGGLFTDTQYF; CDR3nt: TGTGCCAGCAGTTCATCCCGAGGGGGCGGACTCTTCACAGATACGCAGTATTTT
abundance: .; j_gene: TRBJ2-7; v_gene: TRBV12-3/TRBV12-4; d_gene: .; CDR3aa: CATSFSGNEQYF; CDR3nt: TGTGCCACCTCCTTTTCGGGCAACGAGCAGTACTTC
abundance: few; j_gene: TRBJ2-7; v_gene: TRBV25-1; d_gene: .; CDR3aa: CASSGLQGWYEQYF; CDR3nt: TGTGCCAGCAGTGGTCTACAGGGCTGGTACGAGCAGTACTTC
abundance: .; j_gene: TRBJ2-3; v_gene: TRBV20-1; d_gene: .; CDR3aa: CSAREIRQGLDTQYF; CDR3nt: TGCAGTGCTAGAGAAATACGACAGGGACTTGATACGCAGTATTTT
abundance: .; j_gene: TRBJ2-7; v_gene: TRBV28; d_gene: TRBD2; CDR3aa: CASNIQTSGNIEQYF; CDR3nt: TGTGCCAGCAACATACAGACTAGCGGTAATATCGAGCAGTACTTC
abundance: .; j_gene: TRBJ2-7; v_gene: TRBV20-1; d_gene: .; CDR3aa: CSAGTRGRDYEQYF; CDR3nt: TGCAGTGCTGGCACTAGGGGCAGGGACTACGAGCAGTACTTC
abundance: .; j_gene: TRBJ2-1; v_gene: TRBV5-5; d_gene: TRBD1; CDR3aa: CASSLDGTGIGNEQFF; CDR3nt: TGTGCCAGCAGCTTGGATGGGACAGGGATAGGCAATGAGCAGTTCTTC
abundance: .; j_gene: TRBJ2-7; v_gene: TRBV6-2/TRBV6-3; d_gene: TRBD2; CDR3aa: CASNPLADQTYEQYF; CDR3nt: TGTGCTAGCAATCCCCTAGCGGACCAGACATACGAGCAGTACTTC
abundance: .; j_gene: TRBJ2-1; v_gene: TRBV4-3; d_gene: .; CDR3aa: CTSSLGPGDEQFF; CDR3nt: TGCACCAGCAGCCTGGGGCCTGGGGATGAGCAGTTCTTC
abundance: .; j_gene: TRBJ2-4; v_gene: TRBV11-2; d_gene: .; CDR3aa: CASSPEGNIQYF; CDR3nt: TGTGCCAGCAGCCCGGAGGGTAACATTCAGTACTTC
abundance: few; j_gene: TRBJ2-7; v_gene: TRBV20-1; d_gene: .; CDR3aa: CSARRDSSNEQYF; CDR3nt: TGCAGTGCTAGACGGGACTCATCTAACGAGCAGTACTTC
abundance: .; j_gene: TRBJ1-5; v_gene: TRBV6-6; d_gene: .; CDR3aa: CASTVYSNQPQHF; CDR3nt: TGTGCCAGCACCGTCTATAGCAATCAGCCCCAGCATTTT
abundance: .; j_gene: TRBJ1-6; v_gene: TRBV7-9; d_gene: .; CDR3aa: CASSLDYGYNSPLHF; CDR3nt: TGTGCCAGCAGCTTAGACTACGGATATAATTCACCCCTCCACTTT
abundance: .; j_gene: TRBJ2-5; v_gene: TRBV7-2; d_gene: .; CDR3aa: CASRPSWETQYF; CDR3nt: TGTGCCAGCAGACCCTCTTGGGAGACCCAGTACTTC
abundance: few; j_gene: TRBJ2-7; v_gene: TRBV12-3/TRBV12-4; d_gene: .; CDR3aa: CASSFGVTNYEQYF; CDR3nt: TGTGCCAGCAGTTTTGGGGTCACTAACTACGAGCAGTACTTC
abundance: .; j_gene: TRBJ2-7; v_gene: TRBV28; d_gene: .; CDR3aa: CASRALSYVDEQYF; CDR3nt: TGTGCCAGCAGAGCCCTGTCCTATGTGGACGAGCAGTACTTC
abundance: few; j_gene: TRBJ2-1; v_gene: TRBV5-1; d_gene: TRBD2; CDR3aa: CASSFRAGDYNEQFF; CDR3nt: TGCGCCAGCAGCTTTAGAGCGGGGGACTACAATGAGCAGTTCTTC
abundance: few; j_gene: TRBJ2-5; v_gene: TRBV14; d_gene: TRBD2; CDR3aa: CASGLANEETQYF; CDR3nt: TGTGCCAGCGGACTAGCGAACGAAGAGACCCAGTACTTC
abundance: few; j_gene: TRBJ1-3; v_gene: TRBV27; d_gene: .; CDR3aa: CASSLGSGGNTIYF; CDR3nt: TGTGCCAGCAGTTTAGGGTCGGGAGGAAACACCATATATTTT
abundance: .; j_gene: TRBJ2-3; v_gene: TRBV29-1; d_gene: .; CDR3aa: CSVEGGSTDTQYF; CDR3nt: TGCAGCGTTGAAGGGGGGAGCACAGATACGCAGTATTTT
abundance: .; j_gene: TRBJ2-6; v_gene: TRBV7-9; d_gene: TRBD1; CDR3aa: CASSLPGQGASGANVLTF; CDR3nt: TGTGCCAGCAGCTTGCCCGGACAGGGGGCATCTGGGGCCAACGTCCTGACTTTC
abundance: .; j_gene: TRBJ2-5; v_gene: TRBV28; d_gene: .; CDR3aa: CASSLSDSPLVGTQYF; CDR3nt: TGTGCCAGCAGTTTATCCGACTCTCCTCTAGTTGGTACCCAGTACTTC
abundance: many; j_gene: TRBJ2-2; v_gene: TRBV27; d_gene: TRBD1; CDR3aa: CASRTGQGNTGELFF; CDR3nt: TGTGCCAGCAGAACGGGACAGGGCAACACCGGGGAGCTGTTTTTT
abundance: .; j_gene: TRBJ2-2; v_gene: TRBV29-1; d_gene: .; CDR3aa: CSVETLGKVTGELFF; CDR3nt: TGCAGCGTTGAAACCCTTGGAAAGGTGACCGGGGAGCTGTTTTTT
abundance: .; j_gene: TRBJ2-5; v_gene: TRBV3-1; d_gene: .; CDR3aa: CASSHEQGPRGSQYF; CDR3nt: TGTGCCAGCAGCCATGAACAGGGACCGCGCGGATCCCAGTACTTC
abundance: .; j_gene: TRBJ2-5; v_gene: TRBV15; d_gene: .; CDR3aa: CATSRALPGRETQYF; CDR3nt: TGTGCCACCAGCAGAGCCTTGCCCGGCAGGGAGACCCAGTACTTC
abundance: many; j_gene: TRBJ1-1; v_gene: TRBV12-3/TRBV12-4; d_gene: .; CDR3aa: CASRSGHSGTEAFF; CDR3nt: TGTGCCAGCAGATCGGGACATTCAGGCACTGAAGCTTTCTTT
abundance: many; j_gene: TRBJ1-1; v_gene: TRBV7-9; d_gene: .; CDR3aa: CASSSRSAQTEAFF; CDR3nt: TGTGCCAGCAGCTCCCGATCTGCGCAAACTGAAGCTTTCTTT
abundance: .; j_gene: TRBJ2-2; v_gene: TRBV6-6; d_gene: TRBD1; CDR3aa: CASSYNRGPGELFF; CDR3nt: TGTGCCAGCAGTTACAACAGGGGGCCCGGGGAGCTGTTTTTT